Listed below are T cell receptor beta chains from one sample, sequenced in a study of cytomegalovirus exposure and HLA in healthy donors. TCRdb's table, derived via immunoSEQ multiplex PCR, lists solely in-frame clones and lacks some. The sample lists about 110,000 clones; approximately 85% were seen once. Sequenced: PBMCs. The source is a man aged 45-60 years in good health and CMV-seronegative. CDR3s include the opening cysteine and the closing phenylalanine or tryptophan. Fields, in order: clone size, V gene, J gene, D gene, CDR3 protein, CDR3 DNA. A D gene is named only where the DNA matches it firmly. Clone sizes are given selectively: once, few, many, or a class where the clone is expanded.

NA	TRBV28	TRBJ1-2	TRBD1	CASSSGQPNYGYTF	TGTGCCAGCAGTTCGGGACAGCCTAACTATGGCTACACCTTC
once	TRBV5-4	TRBJ1-1	TRBD1	CASSSRQGPTLGTEAFF	TGTGCCAGCAGCTCACGACAGGGGCCTACCCTGGGCACTGAAGCTTTCTTT
few	TRBV7-2	TRBJ1-3	TRBD1	CASSSDRAKTIYF	TGTGCCAGCAGCTCCGACAGGGCAAAGACCATATATTTT
NA	TRBV7-2	TRBJ1-3	TRBD1	CASSTTGTGDTIYF	TGTGCCAGCAGCACGACAGGGACTGGAGACACCATATATTTT
once	TRBV5-1	TRBJ2-5	TRBD2	CASSLWGAGAAETQYF	TGCGCCAGCAGCTTGTGGGGAGCGGGGGCCGCAGAGACCCAGTACTTC
NA	TRBV7-9	TRBJ2-7	NA	CASSRSGGEQYF	TGTGCCAGCAGTCGGTCCGGGGGCGAGCAGTACTTC
NA	TRBV6-5	TRBJ1-1	NA	CASSPSGGNTEAFF	TGTGCCAGCAGTCCCTCAGGAGGGAACACTGAAGCTTTCTTT
NA	TRBV7-2	TRBJ1-1	TRBD1	CASSRQGLNTEAFF	TGTGCCAGCAGCCGACAGGGTCTGAACACTGAAGCTTTCTTT
NA	TRBV27	TRBJ2-3	NA	CASSVPGPQARDTQYF	TGTGCCAGCAGTGTCCCGGGCCCACAGGCGAGAGATACGCAGTATTTT
NA	TRBV19	TRBJ1-5	NA	CASSRQTFGGQPQHF	TGTGCCAGTAGTCGACAAACCTTCGGTGGGCAGCCCCAGCATTTT
NA	TRBV10-2	TRBJ1-4	NA	CASSLSGEGKLFF	TGCGCCAGCAGTCTCTCAGGGGAGGGAAAACTGTTTTTT
NA	TRBV5-6	TRBJ2-7	NA	CASSLDRGYSYEQYF	TGTGCCAGCAGCTTGGACCGGGGGTACTCCTACGAGCAGTACTTC
NA	TRBV10-3	TRBJ2-1	TRBD2	CAIRTSGASYNEQFF	TGTGCCATCAGGACTAGCGGGGCATCCTACAATGAGCAGTTCTTC
NA	TRBV6-1	TRBJ2-2	TRBD2	CASSEGTTSGVLGTGELFF	TGTGCCAGCAGTGAGGGAACGACTAGCGGGGTTTTAGGCACCGGGGAGCTGTTTTTT
NA	TRBV7-2	TRBJ2-5	TRBD1	CASSFVGQAAGETQYF	TGTGCCAGCAGCTTCGTTGGACAGGCAGCAGGAGAGACCCAGTACTTC
NA	TRBV5-1	TRBJ2-5	TRBD2	CASSSLRGEETQYF	TGCGCCAGCAGCTCACTGCGGGGGGAAGAGACCCAGTACTTC
NA	TRBV7-2	TRBJ2-5	TRBD1	CASSYDRAETQYF	TGTGCCAGCAGCTATGACAGGGCAGAGACCCAGTACTTC
NA	TRBV5-1	TRBJ2-3	NA	CASSLERTDTQYF	TGCGCCAGCAGCTTGGAACGGACAGATACGCAGTATTTT
NA	TRBV4-1	TRBJ2-7	NA	CASSHPSRGSYEQYF	TGCGCCAGCAGCCATCCTTCTCGGGGGTCCTACGAGCAGTACTTC
NA	TRBV12-5	TRBJ1-1	TRBD1	CASGFTGQDYLNTEAFF	TGTGCTAGTGGTTTTACCGGACAGGACTATCTGAACACTGAAGCTTTCTTT
NA	TRBV5-6	TRBJ1-1	NA	CASSLVGPGDDTEAFF	TGTGCCAGCAGCTTGGTGGGGCCAGGGGACGACACTGAAGCTTTCTTT
NA	TRBV6-1	TRBJ2-5	TRBD2	CATRGWGGSQETQYF	TGTGCCACCCGAGGGTGGGGGGGGTCCCAAGAGACCCAGTACTTC
NA	TRBV9	TRBJ2-2	TRBD2	CASSALGLAGGYTGELFF	TGTGCCAGCAGCGCCTTGGGACTAGCGGGGGGGTACACCGGGGAGCTGTTTTTT
NA	TRBV5-1	TRBJ1-2	TRBD1	CASSLAPTGGGHGYTF	TGCGCCAGCAGCTTGGCTCCCACAGGGGGCGGACATGGCTACACCTTC
NA	TRBV20-1	TRBJ1-2	NA	CSARDFPGYTF	TGCAGTGCTAGGGACTTTCCTGGCTACACCTTC
NA	TRBV2	TRBJ2-7	NA	CASSTNYEQYF	TGTGCCAGCAGTACTAATTACGAGCAGTACTTC
once	TRBV4-2	TRBJ2-2	TRBD2	CASSRTSSNTGELFF	TGTGCCAGCAGCCGGACTAGCTCGAACACCGGGGAGCTGTTTTTT
few	TRBV5-1	TRBJ1-1	NA	CASSPGDTMNTEAFF	TGCGCCAGCAGCCCGGGGGATACTATGAACACTGAAGCTTTCTTT
NA	TRBV4-3	TRBJ2-3	NA	CASSQDTGGPDTQYF	TGCGCCAGCAGCCAAGATACCGGGGGGCCAGATACGCAGTATTTT
few	TRBV19	TRBJ1-2	TRBD1	CASSPQTGIYGYTF	TGTGCCAGTAGTCCCCAGACAGGGATCTATGGCTACACCTTC
NA	TRBV10-1	TRBJ2-3	NA	CASSKTGSLVDTQYF	TGCGCCAGCAGTAAGACGGGTTCGTTGGTAGATACGCAGTATTTT
once	TRBV19	TRBJ2-2	NA	CASSSGNRGTGELFF	TGTGCCAGTAGTTCGGGTAATCGTGGCACCGGGGAGCTGTTTTTT
NA	TRBV5-8	TRBJ2-7	TRBD1	CASKTRPGQAHEQYF	TGTGCCAGCAAGACTCGTCCGGGACAGGCCCACGAGCAGTACTTC
NA	TRBV6-5	TRBJ1-2	NA	CASRPDGENYGYTF	TGTGCCAGCAGGCCAGACGGGGAAAACTATGGCTACACCTTC
NA	TRBV18	TRBJ1-3	NA	CASSLDSSGNTIYF	TGTGCCAGCTCACTAGACAGCTCTGGAAACACCATATATTTT
NA	TRBV30	TRBJ1-2	NA	CAWSLLSYGYTF	TGTGCCTGGAGTCTCTTGAGCTATGGCTACACCTTC
NA	TRBV6-4	TRBJ1-1	NA	CASSVTRSTEAFF	TGTGCCAGCAGTGTGACGAGGAGCACTGAAGCTTTCTTT
once	TRBV7-9	TRBJ2-4	NA	CASSLGFGAKNIQYF	TGTGCCAGCAGCTTAGGGTTCGGAGCCAAAAACATTCAGTACTTC
NA	TRBV30	TRBJ2-7	NA	CAWSVSSGPYEQYF	TGTGCCTGGAGTGTTAGTAGCGGTCCCTACGAGCAGTACTTC
NA	TRBV7-6	TRBJ2-3	NA	CASSLMAMGTDTQYF	TGTGCCAGCAGCTTAATGGCAATGGGCACAGATACGCAGTATTTT
NA	TRBV7-9	TRBJ1-1	NA	CASSIAGDENTEAFF	TGTGCCAGCAGCATAGCAGGGGATGAGAACACTGAAGCTTTCTTT
NA	TRBV28	TRBJ1-1	NA	CASSGGLNTEAFF	TGTGCCAGCAGTGGCGGATTGAACACTGAAGCTTTCTTT
NA	TRBV6-1	TRBJ1-4	NA	CASTQGRKLFF	TGTGCCAGCACCCAGGGAAGAAAACTGTTTTTT
NA	TRBV12-5	TRBJ2-5	NA	CASGLTPRQGQGETQYF	TGTGCTAGTGGTTTGACGCCCCGCCAGGGGCAGGGAGAGACCCAGTACTTC
NA	TRBV5-4	TRBJ2-2	NA	CASSPTVPNTGELFF	TGTGCCAGCAGCCCGACAGTCCCGAACACCGGGGAGCTGTTTTTT
NA	TRBV7-6	TRBJ2-1	NA	CASSLATRGSYNEQFF	TGTGCCAGCAGCTTAGCGACCAGGGGCTCCTACAATGAGCAGTTCTTC
NA	TRBV6-5	TRBJ2-2	TRBD1	CASSRRGKNTGELFF	TGTGCCAGCAGCCGCAGGGGGAAGAACACCGGGGAGCTGTTTTTT
NA	TRBV2	TRBJ2-3	NA	CASDSGTDTQYF	TGTGCCAGCGATAGCGGCACAGATACGCAGTATTTT